This is a list of T cell receptor beta chains from one sample in a study of cytomegalovirus exposure and HLA in healthy donors. TCRdb's table, derived via immunoSEQ multiplex PCR, lists solely in-frame clones and lacks some. The data hold under 85,000 clones, with approximately 79% observed a single time. Sequencing was done on a sample of PBMCs. These TCRs come from a woman aged 40-49 years in good health and CMV-seropositive. Each CDR3 is given with its conserved first and last residue. Fields, in order: D gene, clone size, V gene, J gene, CDR3 DNA, CDR3 protein. D genes are given only for firm matches. The size of a clone is reported for some rows only, either as once, few or many, or as a class for expanded clones.

d_call: .; clone_size: .; v_call: TRBV6-1; j_call: TRBJ2-3; cdr3_nt: TGTGCCAGCAGTGAGGAGCGGCCGCCGTATTTT; cdr3_aa: CASSEERPPYF
d_call: TRBD1; clone_size: .; v_call: TRBV5-4; j_call: TRBJ1-1; cdr3_nt: TGTGCCAGCAGCACACTTGGGACAGGGGGCAAGAACACTGAAGCTTTCTTT; cdr3_aa: CASSTLGTGGKNTEAFF
d_call: .; clone_size: few; v_call: TRBV9; j_call: TRBJ2-1; cdr3_nt: TGTGCCAGCAGCGCAGTAGGAGCGAGAGATAATGAGCAGTTCTTC; cdr3_aa: CASSAVGARDNEQFF
d_call: TRBD1; clone_size: .; v_call: TRBV2; j_call: TRBJ2-1; cdr3_nt: TGTGCCAGCACCCGTGCAGGGGGCTCCTACAATGAGCAGTTCTTC; cdr3_aa: CASTRAGGSYNEQFF
d_call: .; clone_size: .; v_call: TRBV15; j_call: TRBJ2-7; cdr3_nt: TGTGCCACCAGCAGAGATCCGGGACTGCTCTACGAGCAGTACTTC; cdr3_aa: CATSRDPGLLYEQYF
d_call: TRBD1; clone_size: .; v_call: TRBV6-4; j_call: TRBJ2-7; cdr3_nt: TGTGCCAGCAGTGACTCTCCGGGACAGGGTCCCTACGAGCAGTACTTC; cdr3_aa: CASSDSPGQGPYEQYF
d_call: TRBD1; clone_size: .; v_call: TRBV27; j_call: TRBJ1-5; cdr3_nt: TGTGCCAGCAGAGACAGGGAACGTCATCAGCCCCAGCATTTT; cdr3_aa: CASRDRERHQPQHF
d_call: .; clone_size: .; v_call: TRBV29-1; j_call: TRBJ1-2; cdr3_nt: TGCAGCGTTGAAGCGGGGGGTAACTATGGCTACACCTTC; cdr3_aa: CSVEAGGNYGYTF
d_call: .; clone_size: few; v_call: TRBV6-5; j_call: TRBJ2-7; cdr3_nt: TGTGCCAGCAGTTACTGGACAGAAGGATACGAGCAGTACTTC; cdr3_aa: CASSYWTEGYEQYF
d_call: TRBD1; clone_size: once; v_call: TRBV10-2; j_call: TRBJ1-5; cdr3_nt: TGCGCCAGCCGGGACAGGGGGTCGGATAGCAATCAGCCCCAGCATTTT; cdr3_aa: CASRDRGSDSNQPQHF
d_call: TRBD2; clone_size: once; v_call: TRBV2; j_call: TRBJ2-5; cdr3_nt: TGTGCCAGCAGGTGGGGACTAGCGTTTGGGGAGACCCAGTACTTC; cdr3_aa: CASRWGLAFGETQYF
d_call: TRBD1; clone_size: .; v_call: TRBV7-9; j_call: TRBJ2-5; cdr3_nt: TGTGCCAGCAGCTTAGAAGGGACAGGCTACCAAGAGACCCAGTACTTC; cdr3_aa: CASSLEGTGYQETQYF
d_call: TRBD1; clone_size: .; v_call: TRBV5-6; j_call: TRBJ1-2; cdr3_nt: TGTGCCAGCAGCCCCGACAGGGGCGTTGCGTATGGCTACACCTTC; cdr3_aa: CASSPDRGVAYGYTF
d_call: TRBD2; clone_size: once; v_call: TRBV5-4; j_call: TRBJ2-2; cdr3_nt: TGTGCCAGCAGCTTGTATATAAGCGGGAGTACCGGGGAGCTGTTTTTT; cdr3_aa: CASSLYISGSTGELFF
d_call: .; clone_size: .; v_call: TRBV7-2; j_call: TRBJ2-7; cdr3_nt: TGTGCCAGCAGCTTAGCCAGAACATCCTACGAGCAGTACTTC; cdr3_aa: CASSLARTSYEQYF
d_call: .; clone_size: .; v_call: TRBV5-4; j_call: TRBJ1-5; cdr3_nt: TGTGCCAGCAGCTTGGTGAGGGCGAGCAATCAGCCCCAGCATTTT; cdr3_aa: CASSLVRASNQPQHF
d_call: TRBD1; clone_size: .; v_call: TRBV6-4; j_call: TRBJ1-5; cdr3_nt: TGTGCCAGCAGTGACCTATCCGGACGACTAAAACCCGAAAGCCGGGACAGTAGCAATCAGCCCCAGCATTTT; cdr3_aa: CASSDLSGRLKPESRDSSNQPQHF
d_call: .; clone_size: .; v_call: TRBV19; j_call: TRBJ2-5; cdr3_nt: TGTGCCAGTAGTCCTGGCGGGGAGGAGACCCAGTACTTC; cdr3_aa: CASSPGGEETQYF
d_call: TRBD1; clone_size: .; v_call: TRBV28; j_call: TRBJ1-5; cdr3_nt: TGTGCCAGCAGCGACAGGGATGGCCAGCCCCAGCATTTT; cdr3_aa: CASSDRDGQPQHF
d_call: TRBD1; clone_size: .; v_call: TRBV19; j_call: TRBJ1-3; cdr3_nt: TGTGCCAGTAGCGGATCGGGACAGTTCATGCGAGCTCTCGGAAACACCATATATTTT; cdr3_aa: CASSGSGQFMRALGNTIYF
d_call: TRBD1; clone_size: .; v_call: TRBV4-1; j_call: TRBJ1-4; cdr3_nt: TGCGCCAGCAGCCTTGACAGGGGAAATGAAAAACTGTTTTTT; cdr3_aa: CASSLDRGNEKLFF
d_call: .; clone_size: few; v_call: TRBV7-8; j_call: TRBJ1-1; cdr3_nt: TGTGCCAGCAGCTTAGTTGGGGGCAGTATGAACACTGAAGCTTTCTTT; cdr3_aa: CASSLVGGSMNTEAFF
d_call: .; clone_size: .; v_call: TRBV7-6; j_call: TRBJ2-5; cdr3_nt: TGTGCCAGCAGTTTCGGGGGTCAAGAGACCCAGTACTTC; cdr3_aa: CASSFGGQETQYF
d_call: .; clone_size: .; v_call: TRBV21-1; j_call: TRBJ2-7; cdr3_nt: TGTGCCACCTCAGGGACAGAACATCCCTACGAGCAGTACTTC; cdr3_aa: CATSGTEHPYEQYF
d_call: .; clone_size: .; v_call: TRBV29-1; j_call: TRBJ2-7; cdr3_nt: TGCAGCGTTGAAGTCACAACACTACAAAGCTCCTACGAGCAGTACTTC; cdr3_aa: CSVEVTTLQSSYEQYF
d_call: TRBD2; clone_size: once; v_call: TRBV7-3; j_call: TRBJ2-3; cdr3_nt: TGTGCCAGCAGCTTAATGCCTAGCGGTGGAGATACGCAGTATTTT; cdr3_aa: CASSLMPSGGDTQYF
d_call: TRBD2; clone_size: .; v_call: TRBV2; j_call: TRBJ2-3; cdr3_nt: TGTGCCAGCAGTGAAAGGGGACTAGCTAGAGATACGCAGTATTTT; cdr3_aa: CASSERGLARDTQYF
d_call: TRBD1; clone_size: .; v_call: TRBV15; j_call: TRBJ1-5; cdr3_nt: TGTGCCACCAGCGCAGACAGGGGGCGCGGCGGCAATCAGCCCCAGCATTTT; cdr3_aa: CATSADRGRGGNQPQHF
d_call: TRBD1; clone_size: .; v_call: TRBV5-4; j_call: TRBJ2-6; cdr3_nt: TGTGCCAGCAGCTTGGATGGGACAGGAAAAACCGGGGCCAACGTCCTGACTTTC; cdr3_aa: CASSLDGTGKTGANVLTF
d_call: TRBD2; clone_size: .; v_call: TRBV4-2; j_call: TRBJ2-1; cdr3_nt: TGTGCCAGCAGTCAGACTAGCGGGCAAGGCGAGCAGTTCTTC; cdr3_aa: CASSQTSGQGEQFF
d_call: TRBD2; clone_size: .; v_call: TRBV29-1; j_call: TRBJ2-3; cdr3_nt: TGCAGCGTGGGAGGACTAGCCACAGATACGCAGTATTTT; cdr3_aa: CSVGGLATDTQYF
d_call: TRBD1; clone_size: .; v_call: TRBV19; j_call: TRBJ2-7; cdr3_nt: TGTGCCAGTAGTGCCGGACAGGGCAAGGGGTACGAGCAGTACTTC; cdr3_aa: CASSAGQGKGYEQYF
d_call: TRBD2; clone_size: once; v_call: TRBV5-1; j_call: TRBJ2-5; cdr3_nt: TGCGCCAGCAGCTTGGATGCGGGAGGGGAGACCCAGTACTTC; cdr3_aa: CASSLDAGGETQYF
d_call: .; clone_size: .; v_call: TRBV4-2; j_call: TRBJ1-3; cdr3_nt: TGTGCCAGCAGCCAAGATCCGGTCAGGGTGAGCTCTGGAAACACCATATATTTT; cdr3_aa: CASSQDPVRVSSGNTIYF
d_call: .; clone_size: .; v_call: TRBV2; j_call: TRBJ2-1; cdr3_nt: TGTGCCAGCAGTGAACTAACGTACAATGAGCAGTTCTTC; cdr3_aa: CASSELTYNEQFF
d_call: TRBD1; clone_size: few; v_call: TRBV9; j_call: TRBJ1-1; cdr3_nt: TGTGCCAGCACCAGTACAGGGGCGTCGGGCGAAGCTTTCTTT; cdr3_aa: CASTSTGASGEAFF
d_call: .; clone_size: .; v_call: TRBV6-5; j_call: TRBJ1-5; cdr3_nt: TGTGCCAGCAGTTACGGGTCGGGGGGTCAGCCCCAGCATTTT; cdr3_aa: CASSYGSGGQPQHF
d_call: TRBD2; clone_size: .; v_call: TRBV29-1; j_call: TRBJ2-3; cdr3_nt: TGCAGCGTGGGACTATCAGATACGCAGTATTTT; cdr3_aa: CSVGLSDTQYF
d_call: TRBD2; clone_size: .; v_call: TRBV5-4; j_call: TRBJ2-3; cdr3_nt: TGTGCCAGCAGCTGGGAGCGGGGGGACACAGATACGCAGTATTTT; cdr3_aa: CASSWERGDTDTQYF
d_call: TRBD2; clone_size: .; v_call: TRBV6-1; j_call: TRBJ2-7; cdr3_nt: TGTGCCAGCAGTGACGATCAGGGACTAGCGGGAGCCGACGAGCAGTACTTC; cdr3_aa: CASSDDQGLAGADEQYF
d_call: TRBD2; clone_size: .; v_call: TRBV6-5; j_call: TRBJ2-1; cdr3_nt: TGTGCCAGCAGTTACCTGGGCGGGGGTGTCTACAATGAGCAGTTCTTC; cdr3_aa: CASSYLGGGVYNEQFF